One TCR beta chain is described in this entry. Antigen unknown. Per the germline V gene, CDR1 is DFQATT and CDR2 is SNEGSKA (reference sequence). The CDR3 length is 11 residues. With 8 bases removed from V and 8 bases from J, the gap between germline ends came to 15 bases. Generated by immunoSEQ multiplex PCR, the TCRdb table keeps only in-frame clones and is missing some. This sample has 110,000 or so clones, with approximately 90% found just once. This sample is drawn from a study of T cell responses to AZD1222 COVID-19 vaccine. Study-wide results and limits: Sampling that yielded the repertoires occurred only after the peak T cell response. Spike-specific TCR breadth and depth were elevated following two AZD1222 doses. It should be noted that donors were predominantly white British and more often female, and clonal diversity was possibly underestimated. Baseline antibody screening turned up just a handful of seropositive AZD1222 recipients.

The chain has TRBV20-1 and TRBJ1-1, with a tentative D call TRBD1 (5 bases). This clonotype originated in an adult who received the AZD1222 COVID-19 vaccine. The sequenced sample was peripheral blood, obtained 28 days after the second AZD1222 dose. DNA for the CDR3: TGCAGTTCCGGGACTCCCCGCGAAGCTTTCTTT. This encodes CSSGTPREAFF.